This is a list of T cell receptor beta chains from one sample in a study of somatic mutations in cytotoxic T cells in rheumatoid arthritis. Only in-frame clones appear in the TCRdb table, and some are missing; sequencing was by immunoSEQ multiplex PCR. The table shows more than 25,000 clones, with roughly 74% occurring only once. The sequencing input was CD8+ T cells sorted from blood. The receptors here all came from a woman aged 18-35 years in good health. Each CDR3 is given with its conserved first and last residue. The D gene is left open where the match is weak. The size of a clone is reported for some rows only, either as once, few or many, or as a class for expanded clones.

NA	TRBV7-9	TRBJ2-3	NA	TGTGCCAGCAGCTTAGCCAATTCATGGACTAATAGCACAGATACGCAGTATTTT	CASSLANSWTNSTDTQYF
NA	TRBV19	TRBJ2-1	NA	TGTGCCAGTAGTATAAGGGATCTCAATGAGCAGTTCTTC	CASSIRDLNEQFF
NA	TRBV9	TRBJ1-6	NA	TGTGCCAGCAGCGCCGGGGGGGGTTCACCCCTCCACTTT	CASSAGGGSPLHF
NA	TRBV4-1	TRBJ1-5	NA	TGCGCCAGCAGCCAAGATCAAAATCAGCCCCAGCATTTT	CASSQDQNQPQHF
NA	TRBV2	TRBJ2-7	NA	TGTGCCAGCAGTGAAGGCCCCCAGGACGCCTACGAGCAGTACTTC	CASSEGPQDAYEQYF
NA	TRBV18	TRBJ2-1	NA	TGTGCCAGCTCACCTACCGAGCCTAGCTCTTACAATGAGCAGTTCTTC	CASSPTEPSSYNEQFF
NA	TRBV28	TRBJ1-5	NA	TGTGCCAGCAGTCCCCAGGGGAGTCAGCCCCAGCATTTT	CASSPQGSQPQHF
NA	TRBV7-3	TRBJ2-3	once	TGTGCCAGCAGCGGGATAGGCGAGAGCACAGATACGCAGTATTTT	CASSGIGESTDTQYF
NA	TRBV6-6	TRBJ2-3	NA	TGTGCCAGCAGTACGGGTCGCGCTCAAGATACGCAGTATTTT	CASSTGRAQDTQYF
NA	TRBV18	TRBJ2-5	NA	TGTGCCAGCTCACCGAACGAGGACCCTTTGGAGACCCAGTACTTC	CASSPNEDPLETQYF
NA	TRBV4-1	TRBJ1-1	few	TGCGCCAGCAGCCAAGGGGGGAGGGGGAGAAACACTGAAGCTTTCTTT	CASSQGGRGRNTEAFF
NA	TRBV15	TRBJ2-2	NA	TGTGCCACCAGAGGCGGGTCGGAGGAGCTGTTTTTT	CATRGGSEELFF
TRBD2	TRBV30	TRBJ2-5	NA	TGTGCCTGGAGTGTATCGGCGGGAGGGCCGGGAGAGACCCAGTACTTC	CAWSVSAGGPGETQYF
NA	TRBV29-1	TRBJ2-5	NA	TGCAGCGTGGCCGGGACCTCGGGGGAGATTGGGGAGACCCAGTACTTC	CSVAGTSGEIGETQYF
NA	TRBV28	TRBJ1-2	NA	TGTGCCATCCCCGTTGGTCAGGGTCTTCATGGCTACACCTTC	CAIPVGQGLHGYTF